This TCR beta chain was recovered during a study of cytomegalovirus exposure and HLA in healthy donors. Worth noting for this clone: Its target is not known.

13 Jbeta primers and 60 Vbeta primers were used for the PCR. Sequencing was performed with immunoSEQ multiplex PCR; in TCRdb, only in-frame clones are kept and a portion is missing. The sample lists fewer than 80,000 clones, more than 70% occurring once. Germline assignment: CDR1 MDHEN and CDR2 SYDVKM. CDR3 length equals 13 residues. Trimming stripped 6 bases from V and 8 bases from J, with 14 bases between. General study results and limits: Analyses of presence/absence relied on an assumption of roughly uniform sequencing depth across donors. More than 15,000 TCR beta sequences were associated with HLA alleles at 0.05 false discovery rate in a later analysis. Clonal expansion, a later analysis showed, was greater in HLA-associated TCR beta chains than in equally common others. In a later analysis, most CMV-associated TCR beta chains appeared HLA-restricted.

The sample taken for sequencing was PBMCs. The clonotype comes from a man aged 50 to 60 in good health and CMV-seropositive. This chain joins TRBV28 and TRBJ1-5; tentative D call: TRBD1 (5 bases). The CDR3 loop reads CASRETDPKPQHF. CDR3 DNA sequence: TGTGCCAGCAGAGAGACAGATCCTAAGCCCCAGCATTTT.